One sample yielded the 12 T cell receptor beta chains listed below, sequenced in a study of brain T cells in children with intractable seizures. The repertoire was sequenced with immunoSEQ multiplex PCR; TCRdb's copy has only in-frame clones and lacks some. The sample includes over 95,000 clones, 90% to 95% of them seen just once. The sample here was peripheral blood, taken at surgery. These receptors were obtained from a boy in the first two years of life with hemimegalencephaly and intractable seizures.

This clone was recorded once. The V gene is TRBV3-1 (or the pseudogene TRBV3-2), the J gene TRBJ1-2; D is undetermined. This CDR3 region has 14 residues. CDR1 LGHDT and CDR2 YNNKEL come from the germline V gene (reference sequence). V was pared by 1 base and J by 6 bases, with 12 bases between. CDR3 region: CASSQVLRNNGYTF. CDR3 nucleotides: TGTGCCAGCAGCCAAGTTTTACGGAATAATGGCTACACCTTC.

V gene TRBV6-6 combines with J gene TRBJ2-1; 8 nucleotides align to TRBD1. The CDR3 is 14 residues long. From germline, CDR1 is MNHNY and CDR2 SVGAGI (reference sequence). With 6 bases clipped from V and 6 bases from J, the junction kept 7 bases outside the gene matches. CDR3 in amino acids: CASRWTGSGNEQFF. Here the CDR3 DNA reads TGTGCCAGCAGGTGGACAGGGTCTGGCAATGAGCAGTTCTTC.

This clone was seen once. The chain links TRBV5-1 to TRBJ1-1; a weak D match, TRBD1 (6 bases). The CDR3 has 13 residues. Trimming took off 5 bases at V and 4 bases at J, with 12 bases between the two ends. The germline CDR1 and CDR2 sequences are SGHRS and YFSETQ. CDR3 in DNA: TGCGCCAGCAGGGCAGGGGATCGCACTGAAGCTTTCTTT. This encodes CASRAGDRTEAFF.

This clone occurred a few times. V gene TRBV5-1 combines with J gene TRBJ1-1; D not resolved. The CDR3 contains 14 residues. V lost 6 bases and J lost 0, with 12 bases in between. Germline-derived CDR1 and CDR2 are SGHRS and YFSETQ. In DNA form, the CDR3 reads TGCGCCAGCACTAAGGGAGGAATGAACACTGAAGCTTTCTTT. It specifies CASTKGGMNTEAFF. Together with reference TRBV5-1 and TRBJ1-1, the CDR3 gives the full variable domain: KAGVTQTPRYLIKTRGQQVTLSCSPISGHRSVSWYQQTPGQGLQFLFEYFSETQRNKGNFPGRFSGRQFSNSRSEMNVSTLELGDSALYLCASTKGGMNTEAFFGQGTRLTVV.

The chain employs TRBV4-2 and TRBJ2-5, with 7 bases fitting TRBD2. Per the germline V gene, CDR1 is LGHNA and CDR2 is YNFKEQ. There are 18 residues in the CDR3. Germline trimming cut 0 bases from V and 6 bases from J; bases unmatched to any gene: 16. The CDR3 is CASSQDGGVAPYQKTQYF. The CDR3, as DNA: TGTGCCAGCAGCCAAGATGGGGGGGTAGCGCCCTACCAGAAGACCCAGTACTTC.

V usage is TRBV5-6 and J usage is TRBJ2-7, with a weak D call TRBD1 (5 bases). CDR1 and CDR2 (germline): SGHDT, YYEEEE. The CDR3 loop spans 14 amino acids. Trimming took off 4 bases at V and 0 bases at J, with 11 bases between the two ends. The CDR3 region is CASSMGPSSYEQYF. The CDR3 bases are TGTGCCAGCAGCATGGGGCCCTCCTCCTACGAGCAGTACTTC.

The chain links TRBV19 to TRBJ2-6, with no clear D. The CDR3 has 16 amino acids. Germline CDR1 reads LNHDA; CDR2 reads SQIVND (reference sequence). V gave up 2 bases and J gave up 0 bases, with 8 bases separating them. As DNA, the CDR3 is TGTGCCAGTAGTATATCCAGACTCTCTGGGGCCAACGTCCTGACTTTC. It yields the protein CASSISRLSGANVLTF.

The chain is built from TRBV5-8 and TRBJ2-2, with D unclear. Trimming removed 5 bases at V and 1 base at J, with 12 bases between. The CDR3 sequence is 15 residues long. The germline V gene has CDR1 SGHTS and CDR2 YDEGEE. The CDR3 here is CASRSLSGNTGELFF. CDR3 in DNA: TGTGCCAGCAGAAGCCTCTCGGGGAACACCGGGGAGCTGTTTTTT.

This chain uses TRBV27 with TRBJ1-3, with D maybe TRBD1 (5 bases). V lost 3 bases to trimming and J lost 2 bases, with 8 bases between them. Germline values: CDR1 MNHEY, CDR2 SMNVEV (reference sequence). The CDR3 spans 14 residues. This chain's CDR3 is CASSFLGPGNTIYF. CDR3 DNA: TGTGCCAGCAGTTTTTTGGGACCTGGAAACACCATATATTTT.

This clone has a handful of counts. The chain carries TRBV5-1 and TRBJ1-4; D unclear. The CDR3 contains 14 residues. Germline V lookup: CDR1 SGHRS, CDR2 YFSETQ. Trimming pared 4 bases from V and 8 bases from J, leaving 15 bases between. CDR3 protein: CASSTAHVTEKLFF. In DNA form, the CDR3 reads TGCGCCAGCAGCACTGCCCATGTGACCGAAAAACTGTTTTTT.

The gene calls are TRBV5-1 and TRBJ2-7; 9 nucleotides align to TRBD2. Germline V lookup: CDR1 SGHRS, CDR2 YFSETQ. With 0 bases clipped from V and 5 bases from J, the junction kept 12 bases outside the gene matches. The CDR3 totals 17 residues. CDR3 sequence: CASSLGLAGPPWDEQYF. The DNA of the CDR3 is TGCGCCAGCAGCTTGGGGCTAGCGGGACCGCCTTGGGACGAGCAGTACTTC.

The DNA of the CDR3 is TGTGCCAGTTCATCCGACCACGGTCCTAGCACAGATACGCAGTATTTT. Translated: CASSSDHGPSTDTQYF. This sequence joins TRBV19 and TRBJ2-3; D is unclear. Trimming removed 8 bases from V and 0 bases from J, with 18 bases in between. The germline V gene encodes CDR1 LNHDA and CDR2 SQIVND (reference sequence). The CDR3 spans 16 residues.